The 17 T cell receptor beta chains reported below all come from one sample, sequenced in a study of cytomegalovirus exposure and HLA in healthy donors. The study ran its PCR with 60 Vbeta and 13 Jbeta primers. Data came from immunoSEQ multiplex PCR; TCRdb stores just in-frame clones and leaves some out. The sample consists of 75,000 to 80,000 clones, under 85% of them appearing once. The sequencing sample was made of PBMCs. The receptors stem from a woman in her thirties or forties in good health and CMV-seropositive.

The chain links TRBV5-6 to TRBJ2-1, with 14 bases identical to TRBD2. Germline CDR1 reads SGHDT; CDR2 reads YYEEEE. J gave up 2 bases and V 4 bases, and 8 bases lay outside the gene matches. The length of the CDR3 is 18 residues. CDR3 in amino acids: CASSPGRTSGGPYNEQFF. CDR3 sequence (DNA): TGTGCCAGCAGCCCCGGGCGGACTAGCGGGGGGCCCTACAATGAGCAGTTCTTC.

The genes are TRBV27 and TRBJ2-7; 9 positions match TRBD2. Germline V gives CDR1 MNHEY, CDR2 SMNVEV (reference sequence). This CDR3 spans 15 amino acids. V gave up 2 bases and J gave up 4 bases; unmatched junction bases: 6. Written as DNA, the CDR3 is TGTGCCAGCAGTTTACGAGGCGGGGGGGAGTACGAGCAGTACTTC. Residues: CASSLRGGGEYEQYF.

The gene calls are TRBV2 and TRBJ2-7, with a weak D call TRBD2 (7 bases). V was pared by 6 bases and J by 1 base, with 16 bases between. This CDR3 is 15 amino acids long. Germline lookup yields CDR1 SNHLY and CDR2 FYNNEI. The CDR3 loop is CASSEGGALSYEQYF. The CDR3 DNA is TGTGCCAGCAGCGAGGGGGGGGCCTTGTCCTACGAGCAGTACTTC.

The rearrangement uses TRBV7-3 and TRBJ1-2; 9 bases are a match to TRBD1. Per germline, CDR1 SGHTA and CDR2 FQGTGA. The J segment lost 3 bases and the V segment lost 6 bases, leaving 11 bases of the junction unmatched. The CDR3 contains 16 residues. The CDR3 is CASRKFRDRDDYGYTF. DNA for the CDR3: TGTGCCAGCAGGAAGTTCCGGGACAGGGATGACTATGGCTACACCTTC.

The chain has TRBV7-9 and TRBJ2-5, with 9 bases fitting TRBD2. CDR3 length: 16 residues. From germline, CDR1 is SEHNR and CDR2 FQNEAQ (reference sequence). V dropped 5 bases and J dropped 5; count of bases not matched to a gene: 12. The CDR3, as DNA: TGTGCCAGCAGCATAGTTACTAGCGGGTTTGGCGAGACCCAGTACTTC. Its protein is CASSIVTSGFGETQYF.

This rearrangement joins TRBV11-3 to TRBJ2-2, with a possible D match to TRBD2 (6 bases). This CDR3 has 15 amino acids. The V gene's germline CDR1 is SGHNT and CDR2 YENEEA. The ends were cut back, 1 base at V and 0 bases at J, with 6 bases in the middle. In DNA form, the CDR3 reads TGTGCCAGCAGCTTAGGGGGGGCGAACACCGGGGAGCTGTTTTTT. Its protein is CASSLGGANTGELFF.

In this sample, this clone turned up a few times. This chain links TRBV7-8 with TRBJ2-2; 9 bases match TRBD1. The CDR3 sequence is 16 residues long. Germline V gene data show CDR1 as SGHVS and CDR2 as FQNEAQ. The ends lost 1 base at V and 7 bases at J; junction bases unmatched: 7. The CDR3 region is CASSLVRDRAGGELFF. The CDR3 coding sequence is TGTGCCAGCAGCTTAGTTAGGGACAGGGCAGGCGGGGAGCTGTTTTTT.

The chain recombines TRBV11-2 with TRBJ2-1; 10 positions agree with TRBD1. V lost 1 base, J lost 7 bases, and 1 base stayed unmatched. CDR3 length: 14 amino acids. From germline, CDR1 is SGHAT and CDR2 FQNNGV. In nucleotides, the CDR3 is TGTGCCAGCAGCTTAGGGGACAGGGGAAATGAGCAGTTCTTC. This encodes CASSLGDRGNEQFF.

This chain connects TRBV28 to TRBJ1-3; D unclear. Germline lookup yields CDR1 MDHEN and CDR2 SYDVKM. Trimming stripped 1 base from V and 0 bases from J, with 7 bases between. The CDR3 runs 15 residues. The CDR3 DNA follows: TGTGCCAGCAGTTTATTTGTCAACTCTGGAAACACCATATATTTT. Protein product: CASSLFVNSGNTIYF.

V and J are TRBV7-9 and TRBJ2-2; 8 nucleotides agree with TRBD2. The CDR3 is made up of 17 amino acids. J gave up 3 bases and V 5 bases, and 11 bases lay outside the gene matches. CDR1 and CDR2 (germline): SEHNR, FQNEAQ (reference sequence). For the CDR3, the DNA is TGTGCCAGCAGCCCAATCCCCAGCGGGGGAGACACCGGGGAGCTGTTTTTT. It codes for CASSPIPSGGDTGELFF.

This sequence joins TRBV7-9 and TRBJ2-3; D is perhaps TRBD1 (6 bases). The V and J ends lost 6 bases and 2 bases respectively, with 15 bases between them. The CDR3 has 15 residues. The V gene's germline CDR1 is SEHNR and CDR2 FQNEAQ (reference sequence). The CDR3 is CASRPRLGHTDTQYF. In nucleotides, the CDR3 is TGTGCCAGCAGGCCGAGACTGGGACACACAGATACGCAGTATTTT.

This clone was seen a single time. V usage is TRBV7-3 and J usage is TRBJ1-3, with D possibly being TRBD1 (6 bases). Trimming shortened V by 5 bases and J by 4 bases, and 9 bases separated the two germline ends. Looked up from germline, CDR1 is SGHTA and CDR2 is FQGTGA. The CDR3 runs 13 residues. In DNA, the CDR3 is TGTGCCAGCAGCCTCGGACAGGGAAACACCATATATTTT. Protein product: CASSLGQGNTIYF.

The chain carries TRBV23-1 and TRBJ2-7; D may be TRBD1 (6 bases). TRBV23-1 is an ORF, with its function uncertain. V lost 2 bases and J 6 bases, leaving 14 bases between the germline ends. The CDR3 consists of 14 residues. This CDR3 reads CASSQGQGIGEQYF. In nucleotides, the CDR3 is TGCGCCAGCAGTCAAGGGCAGGGGATTGGCGAGCAGTACTTC.

The V and J genes are TRBV2 and TRBJ2-7, with D perhaps TRBD2 (6 bases). The CDR3 is 13 residues long. Trimming pared 5 bases from V and 7 bases from J, leaving 15 bases between. Germline V gene sequence: CDR1 SNHLY, CDR2 FYNNEI. The CDR3 loop reads CASSSGMAGEQYF. The CDR3 region has the DNA TGTGCCAGCAGTTCCGGGATGGCGGGGGAGCAGTACTTC.

The chain recombines TRBV5-1 with TRBJ1-1; 8 bases match TRBD1. The CDR3 extends over 14 amino acids. Trimming took 5 bases from V and 1 from J; bases not matched to a gene: 4. Germline values: CDR1 SGHRS, CDR2 YFSETQ. The CDR3, as DNA: TGCGCCAGCAGATCACAGGGGGGGAACACTGAAGCTTTCTTT. The encoded protein is CASRSQGGNTEAFF. Filled out from reference TRBV5-1 and TRBJ1-1, the complete variable domain reads KAGVTQTPRYLIKTRGQQVTLSCSPISGHRSVSWYQQTPGQGLQFLFEYFSETQRNKGNFPGRFSGRQFSNSRSEMNVSTLELGDSALYLCASRSQGGNTEAFFGQGTRLTVV.

This clone appeared once. The chain links TRBV7-8 to TRBJ1-4; 9 nucleotides match TRBD1. This CDR3 has 14 residues. V was pared by 5 bases and J by 12 bases, with 10 bases of the junction left unmatched. Looked up from germline, CDR1 is SGHVS and CDR2 is FQNEAQ. The CDR3 region has the DNA TGTGCCAGCAGCCAGGGACAGGGAGAAGAAGAACTGTTTTTT. It specifies CASSQGQGEEELFF.

The chain uses TRBV10-3 and TRBJ1-5; D is undetermined. The CDR3 totals 14 residues. The germline gives CDR1 ENHRY, CDR2 SYGVKD. Trimming removed 0 bases at V and 3 bases at J, with 6 bases between. The CDR3 sequence: CAISESENNQPQHF. CDR3 coding DNA: TGTGCCATCAGTGAGTCAGAGAACAATCAGCCCCAGCATTTT.